This T cell receptor (beta chain) stems from a study of monozygotic twins with inflammatory bowel disease. This CDR3 contains 11 residues. Each donor had 2.5 ml of blood drawn. No DNA is given; TCRdb re-called the 5' RACE reads and lists each CDR3 protein once. The sample table includes around 220,000 distinct CDR3 sequences. This receptor was obtained from a human donor with ulcerative colitis or Crohn's disease, or a healthy co-twin of an affected twin (not recorded which). The chain couples TRBV21-1 to TRBJ2-1. TRBV21-1 is labeled a pseudogene. The sample was blood. CDR3 region: CASRPYNEQFF.